This T cell receptor beta chain originates from a study of T cell responses to AZD1222 COVID-19 vaccine. Study-wide results and caveats: Vaccination with two AZD1222 doses was followed by a rise in Spike-specific TCR breadth and depth.

Libraries were prepared by immunoSEQ multiplex PCR; TCRdb keeps only in-frame clonotypes and omits some of them. This sample has 200,000 or so clones, with about 94% found just once. This clone was seen a single time. Antigen unknown. Sequenced material: peripheral blood, taken on day 0 of AZD1222 vaccination. The sequence derives from an adult in good health.

The chain's CDR3 is CASSQISQDGNEQFF. CDR3 in DNA: TGTGCCAGCAGCCAAATTTCACAGGACGGGAATGAGCAGTTCTTC. This chain joins TRBV3-1 (or the pseudogene TRBV3-2) and TRBJ2-1; the D gene is possibly TRBD1 (5 bases). CDR3 length: 15 residues. Germline V gene lookup returns CDR1 LGHDT and CDR2 YNNKEL (reference sequence). V was shortened by 2 bases and J by 7 bases, with 15 bases between the two germline ends.